This is a list of T cell receptor beta chains from one sample in a study of post-analysis software for immune sequencing data. Via MiXCR, TCRdb re-called the PCR reads, giving one row per CDR3 protein. Of under 200,000 distinct CDR3 sequences detected, about 30% appear once; the ten largest clones hold 3.4%. The specimen was blood. The receptors stem from a girl aged 2-17 years with multiple sclerosis. CDR3s include the opening cysteine and the closing phenylalanine or tryptophan. Fields, in order: clone size, V gene, CDR3 length, J gene, D gene, CDR3 DNA, CDR3 protein. D genes are given only for firm matches. Only some rows state a clone size, as once, few, many or a class for expanded clones.

clone_size: many
v_call: TRBV4-1
cdr3_length: 15
j_call: TRBJ1-1
d_call: .
cdr3_nt: TGCGCCAGCAGCCAGTCCGGCGGAATGAACACTGAAGCTTTCTTT
cdr3_aa: CASSQSGGMNTEAFF

clone_size: many
v_call: TRBV12-3/TRBV12-4
cdr3_length: 16
j_call: TRBJ2-1
d_call: TRBD2
cdr3_nt: TGTGCCAGCAGAAAGTCTAGCGGGAGTTGGTACAATGAGCAGTTCTTC
cdr3_aa: CASRKSSGSWYNEQFF

clone_size: many
v_call: TRBV20-1
cdr3_length: 14
j_call: TRBJ2-1
d_call: TRBD2
cdr3_nt: TGCAGTGCACTCGGACTAGCGGGTTACAATGAGCAGTTCTTC
cdr3_aa: CSALGLAGYNEQFF

clone_size: once
v_call: TRBV5-1
cdr3_length: 13
j_call: TRBJ1-1
d_call: .
cdr3_nt: TGCGCCAGCGAGCTAACGAGGGGTTCTGAAGTTTTCTTT
cdr3_aa: CASELTRGSEVFF

clone_size: many
v_call: TRBV5-1
cdr3_length: 17
j_call: TRBJ2-7
d_call: TRBD1
cdr3_nt: TGCGCCAGCAGCTACGGGACAGGTGTTTGGAGCTCCTACGAGCAGTACTTC
cdr3_aa: CASSYGTGVWSSYEQYF

clone_size: many
v_call: TRBV28
cdr3_length: 17
j_call: TRBJ2-6
d_call: .
cdr3_nt: TGTGCCAGCAAGGAGCGCGCGCCTTCGGGGGGGGCCAACGTCCTGACTTTC
cdr3_aa: CASKERAPSGGANVLTF

clone_size: many
v_call: TRBV28
cdr3_length: 13
j_call: TRBJ2-3
d_call: .
cdr3_nt: TGTGCCAGCACAGAGCGGGGCACAGATACGCAGTATTTT
cdr3_aa: CASTERGTDTQYF

clone_size: .
v_call: TRBV5-1
cdr3_length: 17
j_call: TRBJ2-7
d_call: .
cdr3_nt: TGCGCCAGCAGCTTGGGGGGTCCCATTGACACTGCCTACGAGCAGTACTTC
cdr3_aa: CASSLGGPIDTAYEQYF

clone_size: few
v_call: TRBV7-9
cdr3_length: 16
j_call: TRBJ2-5
d_call: .
cdr3_nt: TGTGCCAGCAGCTTAGATGGTGCTGGGGGCCGGGAGACCCAGTACTTC
cdr3_aa: CASSLDGAGGRETQYF

clone_size: few
v_call: TRBV7-9
cdr3_length: 16
j_call: TRBJ2-2
d_call: .
cdr3_nt: TGTGCCAGCAGCTTAGCAATGGGGAGCAACACCGGGGAGCTGTTTTTT
cdr3_aa: CASSLAMGSNTGELFF

clone_size: .
v_call: TRBV29-1
cdr3_length: 11
j_call: TRBJ1-2
d_call: TRBD1
cdr3_nt: TGCAGCGTCAGGGGGCAGAATGGCTACACCTTC
cdr3_aa: CSVRGQNGYTF

clone_size: many
v_call: TRBV5-5
cdr3_length: 14
j_call: TRBJ2-7
d_call: TRBD1
cdr3_nt: TGTGCCAGCAGCCGGGACAGGGATTACTACGAGCAGTACTTC
cdr3_aa: CASSRDRDYYEQYF

clone_size: .
v_call: TRBV19
cdr3_length: 13
j_call: TRBJ2-7
d_call: .
cdr3_nt: TGTGCCAGTAGTATCCCATTCGGAAACGAGCAGTACTTC
cdr3_aa: CASSIPFGNEQYF

clone_size: .
v_call: TRBV29-1
cdr3_length: 12
j_call: TRBJ2-1
d_call: .
cdr3_nt: TGCAGCGCTACCCTGTTGGGAAACGAGCAGTTCTTC
cdr3_aa: CSATLLGNEQFF